Below are 16 T cell receptor beta chains sequenced from a single sample in a study of cytomegalovirus exposure and HLA in healthy donors. Produced via immunoSEQ multiplex PCR; TCRdb's table is partial and in-frame only. The data contain 57,000 or so clones, roughly 94% of them seen just once; the ten biggest clones take up approximately 2.3%. Sequencing input: PBMCs. The receptors originated from a man between 18 and 29 years old in good health and CMV-seronegative.

The chain carries TRBV27 and TRBJ2-5; 9 bases align to TRBD2. Trimming removed 5 bases from V and 4 bases from J; junction bases left unmatched: 11. CDR1 is MNHEY and CDR2 is SMNVEV in the germline V gene (reference sequence). CDR3 size: 16 residues. CDR3 sequence reads: CASSPQRVAGVETQYF. In nucleotides, the CDR3 is TGTGCCAGCAGTCCCCAAAGAGTAGCGGGAGTAGAGACCCAGTACTTC.

The chain joins TRBV4-2 to TRBJ2-3; D remains ambiguous. The CDR3 has 15 amino acids. Germline V gives CDR1 LGHNA, CDR2 YNFKEQ. V was pared by 5 bases and J by 0 bases, with 12 bases between. This CDR3 is CASSARFPSTDTQYF. The CDR3 nucleotides read TGTGCCAGCAGCGCTAGGTTCCCGAGCACAGATACGCAGTATTTT.

V is TRBV25-1 and J is TRBJ2-7; TRBD1 might be the D (6 bases). Trimming took 4 bases from V and 6 from J, leaving 13 bases between them. The CDR3 contains 13 residues. Germline values: CDR1 MGHDK, CDR2 SYGVNS. CDR3 in amino acids: CASSAGQGREQYF. As DNA, the CDR3 is TGTGCCAGCAGTGCGGGACAAGGGCGCGAGCAGTACTTC.

The chain carries TRBV18 and TRBJ1-5; D gene uncertain. Germline V gene data show CDR1 as KGHSH and CDR2 as LQKENI. The CDR3 consists of 15 residues. Trimming stripped 5 bases from V and 3 bases from J, with 14 bases between. CDR3 protein: CASSAGYTNNQPQHF. The DNA of the CDR3 is TGTGCCAGCTCAGCTGGATATACTAACAATCAGCCCCAGCATTTT.

CDR3 residues: CASTLNEKLFF. The CDR3 DNA follows: TGTGCCAGTACCCTCAATGAAAAACTGTTTTTT. The chain couples TRBV19 to TRBJ1-4, with D hard to call. This CDR3 contains 11 residues. Germline V gene sequence: CDR1 LNHDA, CDR2 SQIVND (reference sequence). V dropped 7 bases and J dropped 5 bases, with 5 bases sitting between them.

V gene TRBV5-1 combines with J gene TRBJ2-2, with 12 bases fitting TRBD1. Germline V gene sequence: CDR1 SGHRS, CDR2 YFSETQ. The length of the CDR3 is 17 residues. Trimming took 2 bases from V and 7 from J; bases not matched to a gene: 9. The CDR3 nucleotides read TGCGCCAGCAGCTTCTCCCGGGACAGGGGGCTGGGCGGGGAGCTGTTTTTT. Translation: CASSFSRDRGLGGELFF.

This clone came up once. The chain links TRBV9 to TRBJ2-1; D is uncertain. CDR1 and CDR2 (germline): SGDLS, YYNGEE. V was cut by 0 bases and J by 6 bases, with 7 bases left in between. The CDR3 covers 13 residues. The CDR3 region is CASSVGGSNEQFF. DNA for the CDR3: TGTGCCAGCAGCGTAGGCGGAAGCAATGAGCAGTTCTTC.

V usage is TRBV6-5 and J usage is TRBJ2-2; 11 bases are a match to TRBD1. From germline, CDR1 is MNHEY and CDR2 SVGAGI. The CDR3 totals 14 residues. V lost 8 bases, J lost 4 bases, and 3 bases stayed unmatched. The CDR3 protein is CASAGTGGTGELFF. In DNA form, the CDR3 reads TGTGCCAGCGCAGGGACAGGGGGCACCGGGGAGCTGTTTTTT.

Here the CDR3 DNA reads TGTGCCAGCAGCCAAACAGGGATGAACACTGAAGCTTTCTTT. It yields the protein CASSQTGMNTEAFF. The chain joins TRBV6-5 to TRBJ1-1; D possibly corresponds to TRBD1 (6 bases). The CDR3 contains 14 residues. Germline V gene lookup returns CDR1 MNHEY and CDR2 SVGAGI. The germline V and J ends were trimmed by 6 bases and 0 bases, with 11 bases remaining between them.

The gene calls are TRBV9 and TRBJ2-7; TRBD2 matches 8 bases. Germline V lookup: CDR1 SGDLS, CDR2 YYNGEE. V lost 1 base to trimming and J lost 7 bases; unmatched junction nucleotides: 7. The CDR3 totals 14 residues. CDR3 amino acids: CASSVTSGLGEQYF. CDR3 DNA: TGTGCCAGCAGCGTAACTAGCGGCCTGGGGGAGCAGTACTTC.

This clone was recorded only once. The V call is TRBV25-1, the J call TRBJ1-2; D is unclear. The ends were cut back, 7 bases at V and 7 bases at J, with 13 bases in the middle. This CDR3 contains 12 residues. Germline lookup yields CDR1 MGHDK and CDR2 SYGVNS. DNA for the CDR3: TGTGCCAGCATGGAGGGTTCCTTTGGCTACACCTTC. This codes for CASMEGSFGYTF.

The rearrangement joins TRBV19 to TRBJ2-2; 8 bases are shared with TRBD1. Germline loops: CDR1 LNHDA, CDR2 SQIVND (reference sequence). V lost 8 bases to trimming and J lost 7 bases; unmatched junction nucleotides: 6. The CDR3 sequence is 13 residues long. This chain's CDR3 is CASQTGADGELFF. In DNA, the CDR3 is TGTGCCAGTCAGACAGGGGCGGACGGGGAGCTGTTTTTT.

V and J are TRBV6-5 and TRBJ2-2; D ambiguous. Trimming stripped 4 bases from V and 1 base from J, with 13 bases between. CDR1 and CDR2 from the germline V gene are MNHEY and SVGAGI. This CDR3 comprises 16 residues. The CDR3 sequence is CASSSQRKENTGELFF. DNA of the CDR3: TGTGCCAGCAGTTCCCAGCGAAAGGAGAACACCGGGGAGCTGTTTTTT.

V is TRBV30 and J is TRBJ1-3; the match to TRBD1 covers 7 bases. CDR1 is GTSNPN, CDR2 SVGIG, per germline (reference sequence). V lost 2 bases and J lost 3; bases outside the gene matches: 7. The CDR3 length is 15 residues. CDR3 nucleotide sequence: TGTGCCTGGAGTCGGCAGGGGGAAAATGGAAACACCATATATTTT. As protein: CAWSRQGENGNTIYF.

The V call is TRBV30, the J call TRBJ2-2; TRBD1 might be the D (6 bases). The CDR3 has 15 amino acids. V lost 0 bases, J lost 6 bases, and 14 bases lay in between. CDR1 and CDR2 (germline): GTSNPN, SVGIG (reference sequence). Written as DNA, the CDR3 is TGTGCCTGGAGTGTACTTCTGGGGGCCGCCGGGGAGCTGTTTTTT. This sequence encodes CAWSVLLGAAGELFF.

The chain is built from TRBV30 and TRBJ2-7, with TRBD2 identical over 7 bases. The V gene's germline CDR1 is GTSNPN and CDR2 SVGIG (reference sequence). Trimming took 4 bases from V and 0 from J; bases not matched to a gene: 6. CDR3 size: 14 residues. The CDR3 reads CAWMIERGSYEQYF. For the CDR3, the DNA is TGTGCCTGGATGATCGAGCGGGGCTCCTACGAGCAGTACTTC.